Reported below is one TCR beta chain. CDR1 is KGHSH, CDR2 LQKENI, per germline. V dropped 2 bases and J dropped 4; count of bases not matched to a gene: 3. The CDR3 runs 16 residues. This sample was included in a study of blood T cell repertoires in COVID-19. Original processing methods: Reference gene primer amplification gave estimated nucleated cell counts. Clones were sequenced by immunoSEQ multiplex PCR, and TCRdb holds only the in-frame ones, with some missing. V, J and clone size reflect that table, while D and trimming were determined from the DNA. The sample consists of approximately 170,000 clones, about 90% of them appearing once.

Sequences were obtained from peripheral blood. The gene calls are TRBV18 and TRBJ1-6; 9 bases map to TRBD1. This receptor was taken from a woman in her seventies with acute or convalescent COVID-19. For the CDR3, the DNA is TGTGCCAGCTCACCAGACAGGGGGAGTTATAATTCACCCCTCCACTTT. Encoded protein: CASSPDRGSYNSPLHF.